These 27 T cell receptor beta chains share one sample of origin, sequenced in a study of blood T cells in healthy people across ages (dated by TCRdb to between 2014 and 2016). Receptors were amplified or captured by 5' RACE. The sample was run on an Illumina HiSeq 2500. The second PCR ran for about 7 to 11 cycles and used a J-beta primer mix along with a sample-barcoded 5' primer. TCRdb trimmed the raw reads at Q25, called clones with MiXCR and kept productive beta chains. Rows with one shared CDR3 protein collapse into an entry with the most common genes and DNA. This sample gives roughly 1,300,000 distinct CDR3 sequences in total; roughly 60% of them show up just once. 5% to 7% of the sample belongs to the ten largest clones. The sample consisted of blood. All receptors come from a young man in good health.

This clonotype was found a few times. The genes are TRBV10-3 and TRBJ2-7; 7 positions match TRBD2. The CDR3 is 16 amino acids. Germline CDR1 is ENHRY and CDR2 is SYGVKD. The V segment lost 3 bases and the J segment 4 bases; nucleotides outside the gene matches: 12. This CDR3 reads CAISETRLAFRYEQYF. The CDR3 DNA reads as TGTGCCATCAGTGAAACCCGACTAGCATTTCGGTACGAGCAGTACTTC.

In nucleotides, the CDR3 is TGTGCCAGCAGCCCGACTGGGGCCGGGGGTGCCTACGAGCAGTACTTC. Protein: CASSPTGAGGAYEQYF. V and J are TRBV7-6 and TRBJ2-7, with D possibly TRBD2 on 6 matching bases. The germline V gene encodes CDR1 SGHVS and CDR2 FNYEAQ. The CDR3 is 16 residues long. V dropped 5 bases and J dropped 2 bases, with 19 bases sitting between them.

J is TRBJ2-7 and V is TRBV20-1, with 9 bases fitting TRBD2. CDR3 size: 11 residues. J gave up 6 bases and V 6 bases, and 3 bases lay outside the gene matches. Germline CDR1 and CDR2: DFQATT and SNEGSKA (reference sequence). CDR3: CSALRGGEQYF. DNA for the CDR3: TGCAGTGCCCTGCGGGGGGGCGAGCAGTACTTC.

V is TRBV29-1 and J is TRBJ1-2; D gene uncertain. V gave up 3 bases and J gave up 6 bases, with 8 bases separating them. Germline assignment: CDR1 SQVTM and CDR2 ANQGSEA. This CDR3 is built from 11 residues. CDR3 loop: CSVDSGDGYTF. The CDR3 region has the DNA TGCAGCGTTGACTCCGGGGATGGCTACACCTTC.

This clonotype was observed a few times. The chain combines TRBV29-1 with TRBJ1-4; D is unclear. Per germline, CDR1 SQVTM and CDR2 ANQGSEA. V was pared by 1 base and J by 0 bases, with 3 bases between. The CDR3 has 13 amino acids. The CDR3 coding sequence is TGCAGCGTTGAAGGCCCAACTAATGAAAAACTGTTTTTT. Encoded protein: CSVEGPTNEKLFF.

V gene TRBV20-1 combines with J gene TRBJ2-3; 8 bases match TRBD2. Germline CDR1 is DFQATT and CDR2 is SNEGSKA (reference sequence). CDR3 length equals 14 residues. V gave up 4 bases and J gave up 2 bases; unmatched junction bases: 5. The DNA of the CDR3 is TGCAGTGCTACCGTAGCGGGGAACACAGATACGCAGTATTTT. Its protein is CSATVAGNTDTQYF.

The chain combines TRBV12-3 or TRBV12-4 with TRBJ1-2; 8 nucleotides match TRBD1. V gave up 7 bases and J gave up 8 bases; unmatched junction bases: 6. The length of the CDR3 is 12 residues. The CDR3 sequence: CASNRQGNGYTF. Here the CDR3 DNA reads TGTGCCAGCAACCGACAGGGGAACGGCTACACCTTC.

With regard to this clonotype: Because the CDR3 is missing its conserved closing phenylalanine or tryptophan, this is likely a read error. The chain uses TRBV6-5 and TRBJ1-2; weak D call: TRBD1 (6 bases). V gave up 5 bases and J gave up 4 bases, with 17 bases separating them. Germline assignment: CDR1 MNHEY and CDR2 SVGAGI. This CDR3 is 15 amino acids long. The CDR3 region has the DNA TGTGCCAGCAGTGAATACCGACAGGACCCCTATGGCTACACCATC. Encoded protein: CASSEYRQDPYGYTI.

In this sample, this clonotype turned up a few times. The chain joins TRBV7-2 to TRBJ1-4; D uncertain. CDR1 SGHTA and CDR2 FQGNSA come from the germline V gene. This CDR3 is 15 amino acids long. Trimming left V 5 bases short and J 0 bases short, with 10 bases between. The CDR3 loop reads CASSPIAATNEKLFF. CDR3 coding DNA: TGTGCCAGCAGCCCGATAGCTGCAACTAATGAAAAACTGTTTTTT.

CDR3 DNA: TGTGCCAGCAGTGAAGCGCTAGGGGTGATCTGGAACTCACCCCTCCACTTT. It is translated as CASSEALGVIWNSPLHF. The chain carries TRBV6-1 and TRBJ1-6; possible D gene TRBD1, 5 bases. Germline CDR1 and CDR2: MNHNS and SASEGT. The CDR3 extends over 17 amino acids. Deletions cut 0 bases from V and 10 bases from J, with 19 bases between.

This rearrangement joins TRBV11-2 to TRBJ2-4, with a tentative D call TRBD1 (5 bases). This CDR3 is built from 12 residues. V lost 4 bases, J lost 6 bases, and 7 bases lay in between. CDR1 SGHAT and CDR2 FQNNGV come from the germline V gene. The CDR3 loop reads CASSYRSNIQYF. CDR3 DNA sequence: TGTGCCAGCAGCTACAGGTCAAACATTCAGTACTTC.

This clonotype was seen a handful of times. The genes are TRBV4-3 and TRBJ2-3; TRBD2 agrees at 7 bases. Trimming at V came to 1 base and at J to 2 bases, leaving 3 bases not matched to a gene. CDR3 length: 15 residues. Germline-derived CDR1 and CDR2 are LGHNA and YSLEER. This CDR3 is CASSQGAGFTDTQYF. As DNA, the CDR3 is TGCGCCAGCAGCCAAGGAGCGGGGTTCACAGATACGCAGTATTTT.

This chain joins TRBV4-3 and TRBJ2-1; D perhaps matches TRBD2 (6 bases). Germline V CDR1 and CDR2: LGHNA, YSLEER. CDR3 size: 14 residues. Trimming shortened V by 1 base and J by 4 bases, and 8 bases separated the two germline ends. In DNA form, the CDR3 reads TGCGCCAGCAGCCAAGCTGCGGGATACAATGAGCAGTTCTTC. Translating gives CASSQAAGYNEQFF.

The chain combines TRBV6-5 with TRBJ2-3; D unclear. Germline CDR1 and CDR2: MNHEY and SVGAGI. The V end was cut by 6 bases, the J end by 6 bases, with 13 bases between. The CDR3 totals 13 residues. CDR3 region: CASSPVLGDTQYF. CDR3 nucleotides: TGTGCCAGCAGCCCCGTCCTTGGGGATACGCAGTATTTT.

This clonotype appeared a few times. This chain uses TRBV12-3 or TRBV12-4 with TRBJ2-1, with 14 bases lining up with TRBD2. CDR3 length: 17 amino acids. V dropped 6 bases and J dropped 8; count of bases not matched to a gene: 12. CDR3 loop: CASSLGTSGSSIDEQFF. The CDR3 DNA is TGTGCCAGCAGCCTCGGGACTAGCGGGAGTAGTATCGATGAGCAGTTCTTC.

The V and J genes are TRBV12-3 or TRBV12-4 and TRBJ1-2; maybe TRBD1 (6 bases). The CDR3 runs to 14 residues. V was shortened by 3 bases and J by 8 bases, with 16 bases between the two germline ends. For the CDR3, the DNA is TGTGCCAGCAGTTTTGGAGGGGGGAGCTGCGGCTACACCTTC. Its protein is CASSFGGGSCGYTF.

The J gene is TRBJ2-4, the V gene TRBV27; D may match TRBD1 or TRBD2 (5 bases each). This CDR3 has 15 residues. Germline CDR1 reads MNHEY; CDR2 reads SMNVEV (reference sequence). The V end was cut by 4 bases, the J end by 2 bases, with 12 bases between. The CDR3 DNA reads TGTGCCAGCAGTTGGAGGACAACTACCAAAAACATTCAGTACTTC. Protein product: CASSWRTTTKNIQYF.

The chain uses TRBV20-1 and TRBJ2-5; 8 bases match TRBD2. The germline CDR1 and CDR2 sequences are DFQATT and SNEGSKA (reference sequence). Trimming took 5 bases from V and 5 from J; bases not matched to a gene: 10. This CDR3 is 14 amino acids long. CDR3 nucleotide sequence: TGCAGTGCTTTACTAGCGGTTGGGGGGGAGACCCAGTACTTC. This translates into CSALLAVGGETQYF.

This clonotype has more than one count but fewer than ten. One end of the junction fails to match germline, which may point to a read error. The chain has TRBV7-2 and TRBJ2-7, with 9 bases identical to TRBD2. The CDR3 is made up of 16 amino acids. The germline CDR1 and CDR2 sequences are SGHTA and FQGNSA. The DNA of the CDR3 is TGTGCCAGCACCTTACTCCGGGCTAGCGGGACGATGGAGCAGTACTTC. Its translation is CASTLLRASGTMEQYF.

The V gene is TRBV6-2 or TRBV6-3, the J gene TRBJ1-1, with D perhaps TRBD1 (5 bases). Germline loops: CDR1 MNHEY, CDR2 SVGEGT. Trimming took 6 bases from V and 5 from J, leaving 13 bases between them. CDR3 length equals 13 residues. CDR3 DNA sequence: TGTGCCAGCAGGCGGGGGTCGGGGACTGAAGCTTTCTTT. The encoded protein is CASRRGSGTEAFF.

This sequence joins TRBV18 and TRBJ1-2; D ambiguous. CDR1 and CDR2 from the germline V gene are KGHSH and LQKENI. V shed 4 bases and J shed 2 bases, with 11 bases lying between them. This CDR3 comprises 14 residues. The CDR3 sequence: CASSRAGLNYGYTF. The CDR3 region has the DNA TGTGCCAGCTCACGGGCTGGCCTGAACTATGGCTACACCTTC.

This chain links TRBV29-1 with TRBJ2-3; maybe TRBD1 (5 bases). The CDR3 loop spans 13 amino acids. Germline V gives CDR1 SQVTM, CDR2 ANQGSEA. The V end was cut by 5 bases, the J end by 2 bases, with 11 bases between. For the CDR3, the DNA is TGCAGCGTTTCCGGACACATCACAGATACGCAGTATTTT. As protein: CSVSGHITDTQYF.

The V gene is TRBV4-2, the J gene TRBJ2-5, with a tentative D call TRBD2 (5 bases). The CDR3 runs to 14 residues. CDR1 LGHNA and CDR2 YNFKEQ come from the germline V gene. V was clipped by 3 bases and J by 3 bases, with 11 bases between them. CDR3 amino acids: CASSQETAEETQYF. CDR3 in DNA: TGTGCCAGCAGCCAGGAAACAGCGGAAGAGACCCAGTACTTC.

The rearrangement joins TRBV27 to TRBJ2-5, with 9 bases fitting TRBD1. The germline V gene encodes CDR1 MNHEY and CDR2 SMNVEV (reference sequence). V was clipped by 5 bases and J by 5 bases; unmatched bases: 9. CDR3 length equals 15 residues. Here the CDR3 DNA reads TGTGCCAGCAGTGCCGACAGGGGGGGTAGGGAGACCCAGTACTTC. Amino acids: CASSADRGGRETQYF.

There are a few counts of this clonotype. The rearrangement uses TRBV7-2 and TRBJ2-7; perhaps TRBD2 as D (5 bases). The J call may be wrong; the DNA end is better matched by TRBJ2-5. Germline V CDR1 and CDR2: SGHTA, FQGNSA. There are 15 residues in the CDR3. Here the CDR3 DNA reads TGTGCCAGCAGCTTAGTCGCTCCGGTAGGAGGGACCCAGTACTTC. As protein: CASSLVAPVGGTQYF.

This clonotype was seen more than once but under ten times. The gene calls are TRBV10-3 and TRBJ2-3, with 7 bases matching TRBD2. The CDR3 totals 17 residues. Per the germline V gene, CDR1 is ENHRY and CDR2 is SYGVKD. V dropped 10 bases and J dropped 3; count of bases not matched to a gene: 19. CDR3 residues: CASRTREEGRRTDTQYF. As DNA, the CDR3 is TGTGCCAGCCGGACTAGGGAAGAAGGGCGGCGGACAGATACGCAGTATTTT.

The rearrangement joins TRBV18 to TRBJ2-5, with TRBD1 as a possible D gene (6 bases). CDR1 and CDR2 from the germline V gene are KGHSH and LQKENI. Trimming pared 2 bases from V and 5 bases from J, leaving 9 bases between. CDR3 length equals 13 residues. CDR3 nucleotides: TGTGCCAGCTCACCAGGGGGCGACGAGACCCAGTACTTC. Translated: CASSPGGDETQYF.